This T cell receptor beta chain emerged from a study of T cells in Graves' hyperthyroidism and ophthalmopathy. The patients, who ranged from 18 to 65 in age, presented with newly diagnosed hyperthyroidism lasting under 2 months. RNA transcripts gave rise to amplified TCR beta CDR3 regions. RT-PCR in the first round (using the HTBI primer set) targeted the TCR CDR3. TCRdb called the multiplex PCR reads again in MiXCR, with one record for every CDR3 protein. The table includes roughly 740,000 distinct CDR3 sequences, 15% to 20% detected once. The V gene's germline CDR1 is SGHRS and CDR2 YFSETQ. The CDR3 has 15 amino acids. About this clonotype itself: The junction differs from germline at one of its ends, possibly a read error.

Sequencing input: blood. The sequence came from a man younger than 35 with Graves' hyperthyroidism. The chain combines TRBV5-1 with TRBJ2-3, with 9 bases matching TRBD1. CDR3 in DNA: TGTGCCAGCAGCTTGGGACAGGGCGCCTCAGATACGCAGTATTTT. Translating gives CASSLGQGASDTQYF.